This TCR beta chain comes out of a study of shared clonotypes between healthy human individuals. Clones were sequenced by immunoSEQ multiplex PCR, and TCRdb holds only the in-frame ones, with some missing. The table has 2 million to 2.5 million clones, 80% to 95% seen once. Germline-derived CDR1 and CDR2 are SNHLY and FYNNEI. This CDR3 has 16 amino acids. Unmatched junction bases numbered 7, after V lost 4 bases and J lost 3 bases. The TCR sequence derives from a man aged 18 to 30 in good health. Some clones in this sample may be carry-over from other donors' samples. The material sequenced was naive CD4+ T cells from PBMCs. Subset noted: CD45RA+ positively selected. This rearrangement joins TRBV2 to TRBJ1-2; TRBD1 aligns across 11 bases. CDR3 region: CASSGTGGGLYYGYTF. The CDR3 DNA reads as TGTGCCAGCAGTGGGACAGGGGGCGGTCTATACTATGGCTACACCTTC.